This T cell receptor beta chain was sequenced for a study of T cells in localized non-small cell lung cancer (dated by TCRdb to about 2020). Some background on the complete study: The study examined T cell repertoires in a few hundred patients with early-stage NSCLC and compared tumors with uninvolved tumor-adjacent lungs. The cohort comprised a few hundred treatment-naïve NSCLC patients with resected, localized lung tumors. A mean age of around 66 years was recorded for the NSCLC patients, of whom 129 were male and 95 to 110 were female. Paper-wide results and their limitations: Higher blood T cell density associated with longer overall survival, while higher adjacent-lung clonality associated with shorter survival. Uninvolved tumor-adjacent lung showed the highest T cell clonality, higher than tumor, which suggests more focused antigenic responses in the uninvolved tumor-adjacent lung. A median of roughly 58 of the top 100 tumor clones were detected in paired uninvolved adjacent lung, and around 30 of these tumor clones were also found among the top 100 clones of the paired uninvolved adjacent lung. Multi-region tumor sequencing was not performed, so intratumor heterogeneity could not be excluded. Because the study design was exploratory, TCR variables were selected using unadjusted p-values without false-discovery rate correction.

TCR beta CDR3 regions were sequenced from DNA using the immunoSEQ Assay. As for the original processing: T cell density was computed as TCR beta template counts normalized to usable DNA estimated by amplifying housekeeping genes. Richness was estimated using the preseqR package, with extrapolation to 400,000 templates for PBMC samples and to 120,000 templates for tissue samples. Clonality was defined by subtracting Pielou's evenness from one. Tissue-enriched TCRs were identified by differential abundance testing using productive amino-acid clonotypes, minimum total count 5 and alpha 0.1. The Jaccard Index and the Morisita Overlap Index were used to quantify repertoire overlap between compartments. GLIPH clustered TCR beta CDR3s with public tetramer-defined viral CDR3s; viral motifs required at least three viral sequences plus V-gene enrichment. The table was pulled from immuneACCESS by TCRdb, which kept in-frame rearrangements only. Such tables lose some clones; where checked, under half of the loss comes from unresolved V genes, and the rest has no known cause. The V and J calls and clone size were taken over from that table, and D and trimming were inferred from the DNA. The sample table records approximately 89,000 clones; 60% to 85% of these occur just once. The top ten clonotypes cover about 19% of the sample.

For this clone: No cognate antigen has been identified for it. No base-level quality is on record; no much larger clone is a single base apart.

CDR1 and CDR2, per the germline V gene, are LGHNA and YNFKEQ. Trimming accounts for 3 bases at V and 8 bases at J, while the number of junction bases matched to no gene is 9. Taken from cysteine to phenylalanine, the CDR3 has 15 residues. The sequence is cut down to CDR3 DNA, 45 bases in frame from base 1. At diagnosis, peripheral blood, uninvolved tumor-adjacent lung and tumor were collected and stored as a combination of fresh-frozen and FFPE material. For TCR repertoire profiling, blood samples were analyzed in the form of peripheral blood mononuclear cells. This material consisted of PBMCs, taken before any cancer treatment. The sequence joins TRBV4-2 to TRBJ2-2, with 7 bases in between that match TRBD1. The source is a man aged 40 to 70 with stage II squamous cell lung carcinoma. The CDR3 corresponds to CASSQETGVAGELFF. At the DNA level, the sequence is TGTGCCAGCAGCCAGGAAACAGGGGTCGCAGGGGAGCTGTTTTTT.